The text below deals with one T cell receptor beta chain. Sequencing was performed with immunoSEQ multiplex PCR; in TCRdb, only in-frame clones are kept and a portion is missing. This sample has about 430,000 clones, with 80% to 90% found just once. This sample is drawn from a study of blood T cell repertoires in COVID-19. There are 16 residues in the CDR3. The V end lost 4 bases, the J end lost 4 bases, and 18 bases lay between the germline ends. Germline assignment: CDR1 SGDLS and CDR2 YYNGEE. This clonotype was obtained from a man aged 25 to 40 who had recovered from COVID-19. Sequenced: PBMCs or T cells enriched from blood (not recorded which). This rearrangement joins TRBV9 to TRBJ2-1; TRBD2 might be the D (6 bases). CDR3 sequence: CASSPRRDLGYNEQFF. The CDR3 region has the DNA TGTGCCAGCAGCCCTCGAAGGGACTTGGGTTACAATGAGCAGTTCTTC.